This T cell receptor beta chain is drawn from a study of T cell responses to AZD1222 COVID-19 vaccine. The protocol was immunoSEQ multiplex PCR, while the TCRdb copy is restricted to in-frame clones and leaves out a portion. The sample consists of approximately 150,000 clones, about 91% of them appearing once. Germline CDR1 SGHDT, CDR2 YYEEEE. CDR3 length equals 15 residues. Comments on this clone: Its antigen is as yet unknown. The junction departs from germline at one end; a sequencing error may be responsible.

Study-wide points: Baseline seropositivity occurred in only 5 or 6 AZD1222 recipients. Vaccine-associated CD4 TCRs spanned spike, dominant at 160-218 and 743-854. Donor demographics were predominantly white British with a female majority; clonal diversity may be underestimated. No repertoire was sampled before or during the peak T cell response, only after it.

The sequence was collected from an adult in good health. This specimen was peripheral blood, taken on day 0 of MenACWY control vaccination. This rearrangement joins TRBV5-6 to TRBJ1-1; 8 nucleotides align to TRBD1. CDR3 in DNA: TGTGCCAGCAGGTTGGGGGCAGGGGGCTATGGTGAAGCTTTCTTT. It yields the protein CASRLGAGGYGEAFF.